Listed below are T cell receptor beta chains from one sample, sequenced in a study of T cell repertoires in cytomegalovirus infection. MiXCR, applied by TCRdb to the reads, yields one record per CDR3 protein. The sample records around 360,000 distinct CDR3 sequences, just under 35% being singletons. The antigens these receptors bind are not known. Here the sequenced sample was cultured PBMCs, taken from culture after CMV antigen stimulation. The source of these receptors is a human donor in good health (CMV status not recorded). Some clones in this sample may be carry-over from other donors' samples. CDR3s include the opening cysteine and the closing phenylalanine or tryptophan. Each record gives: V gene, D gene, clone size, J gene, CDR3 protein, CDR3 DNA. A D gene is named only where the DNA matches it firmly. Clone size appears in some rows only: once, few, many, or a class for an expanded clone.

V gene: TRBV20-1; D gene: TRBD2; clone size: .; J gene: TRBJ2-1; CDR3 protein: CSARPQAGRYYNEQFF; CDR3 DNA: TGCAGTGCTAGACCCCAAGCGGGACGATATTACAATGAGCAGTTCTTC
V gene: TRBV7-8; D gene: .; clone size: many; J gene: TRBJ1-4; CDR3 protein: CASSPWSQSGEKLFF; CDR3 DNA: TGTGCCAGCAGCCCATGGTCACAGTCTGGGGAAAAACTGTTTTTT
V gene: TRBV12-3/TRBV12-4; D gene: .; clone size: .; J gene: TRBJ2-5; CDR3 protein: CASSQTIQETQYF; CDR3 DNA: TGTGCCAGCAGTCAGACCATCCAAGAGACCCAGTACTTC
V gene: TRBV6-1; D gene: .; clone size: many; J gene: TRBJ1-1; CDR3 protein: CASSHVQGTLNTEAFF; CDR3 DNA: TGTGCCAGCAGTCATGTACAGGGAACCCTGAACACTGAAGCTTTCTTT
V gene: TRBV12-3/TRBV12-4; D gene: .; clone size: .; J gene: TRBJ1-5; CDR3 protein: CASSSGNSNQPQHF; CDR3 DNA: TGTGCCAGCAGTTCGGGGAATAGCAATCAGCCCCAGCATTTT
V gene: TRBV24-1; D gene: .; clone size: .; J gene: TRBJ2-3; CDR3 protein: CATSETHSTDTQYF; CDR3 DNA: TGTGCCACCAGTGAAACTCACTCCACAGATACGCAGTATTTT
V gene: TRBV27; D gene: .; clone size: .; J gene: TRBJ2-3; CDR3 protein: CASSLKKLYRVGGTDTQYF; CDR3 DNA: TGTGCCAGCAGTTTGAAGAAACTTTACAGGGTCGGTGGCACAGATACGCAGTATTTT
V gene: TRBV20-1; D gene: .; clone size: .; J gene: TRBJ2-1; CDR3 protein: CSARDSGTVTYNEQFF; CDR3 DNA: TGCAGTGCTAGAGATTCGGGGACTGTTACCTACAATGAGCAGTTCTTC
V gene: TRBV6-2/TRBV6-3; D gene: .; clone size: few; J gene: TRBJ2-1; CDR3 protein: CASSTTAGKQFF; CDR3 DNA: TGTGCCAGCAGTACTACGGCCGGGAAGCAGTTCTTC
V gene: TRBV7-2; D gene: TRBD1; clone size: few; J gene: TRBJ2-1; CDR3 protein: CASSLVGQEINEQFF; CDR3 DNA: TGTGCCAGCAGCTTAGTAGGACAGGAGATCAATGAGCAGTTCTTC
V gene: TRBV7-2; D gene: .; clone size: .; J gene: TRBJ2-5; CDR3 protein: CASSLLNSRQTQYF; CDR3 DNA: TGTGCCAGCAGCTTGCTGAATAGTCGGCAGACCCAGTACTTC
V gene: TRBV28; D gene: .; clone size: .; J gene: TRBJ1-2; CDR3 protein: CASSLIRERGYTF; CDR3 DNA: TGTGCCAGCAGTTTAATCAGGGAGCGTGGCTACACCTTC
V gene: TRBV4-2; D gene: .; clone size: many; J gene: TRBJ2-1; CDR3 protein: CASSQDRGGTNHNEQFF; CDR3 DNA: TGTGCCAGCAGCCAAGATCGCGGCGGGACAAACCACAATGAGCAGTTCTTC
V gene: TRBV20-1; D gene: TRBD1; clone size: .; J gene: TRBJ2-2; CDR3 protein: CSAKDRENTGELFF; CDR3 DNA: TGCAGTGCTAAAGACAGGGAAAACACCGGGGAGCTGTTTTTT
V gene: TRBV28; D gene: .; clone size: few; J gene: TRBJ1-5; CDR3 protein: CASSSDRTLSNQPQHF; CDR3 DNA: TGTGCCAGCAGTTCCGACAGAACCCTTAGCAATCAGCCCCAGCATTTT
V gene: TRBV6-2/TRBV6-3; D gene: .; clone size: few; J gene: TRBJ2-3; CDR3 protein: CASSYPGTGTDTQYF; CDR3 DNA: TGTGCCAGCAGTTACCCCGGCACAGGCACAGATACGCAGTATTTT
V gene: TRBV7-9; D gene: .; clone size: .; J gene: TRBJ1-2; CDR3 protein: CASSLEGYNGYTF; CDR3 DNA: TGTGCCAGCAGCTTAGAAGGTTATAATGGCTACACCTTC
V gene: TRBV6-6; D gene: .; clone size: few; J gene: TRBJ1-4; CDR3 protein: CASSDDRRSEKLFF; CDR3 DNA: TGTGCCAGCAGCGATGACAGGCGGAGTGAAAAACTGTTTTTT
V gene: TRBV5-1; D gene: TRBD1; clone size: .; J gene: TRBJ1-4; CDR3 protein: CASRTGTAGGKLFF; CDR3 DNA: TGCGCCAGCAGGACCGGGACAGCCGGTGGGAAACTGTTTTTT
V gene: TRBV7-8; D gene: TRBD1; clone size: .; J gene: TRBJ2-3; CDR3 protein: CASSFTGGADTQYF; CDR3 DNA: TGTGCCAGCAGCTTTACAGGGGGTGCAGATACGCAGTATTTT
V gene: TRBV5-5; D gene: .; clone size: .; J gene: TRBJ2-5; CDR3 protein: CASSPRQASQETQYF; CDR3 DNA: TGTGCCAGCAGCCCCCGACAGGCCTCGCAAGAGACCCAGTACTTC
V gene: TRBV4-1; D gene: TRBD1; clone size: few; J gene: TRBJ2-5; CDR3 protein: CASSQRQGSQETQYF; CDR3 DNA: TGCGCCAGCAGCCAACGACAGGGAAGCCAAGAGACCCAGTACTTC
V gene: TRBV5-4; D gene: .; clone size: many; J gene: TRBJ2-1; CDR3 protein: CASSLAYRSYNEQFF; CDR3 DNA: TGTGCCAGCAGCTTGGCCTACCGCTCCTACAATGAGCAGTTCTTC
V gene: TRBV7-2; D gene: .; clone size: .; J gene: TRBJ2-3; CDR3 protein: CASSIAVISTDTQYF; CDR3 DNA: TGTGCCAGCAGCATAGCGGTGATAAGCACAGATACGCAGTATTTT
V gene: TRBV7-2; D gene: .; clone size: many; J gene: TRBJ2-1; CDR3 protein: CASSRGNEQFF; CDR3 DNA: TGTGCCAGCAGCCGCGGTAATGAGCAGTTCTTC
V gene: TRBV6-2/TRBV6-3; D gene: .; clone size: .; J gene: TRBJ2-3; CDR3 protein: CASSYWSGSTDTQYF; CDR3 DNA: TGTGCCAGCAGTTACTGGTCGGGGAGCACAGATACGCAGTATTTT
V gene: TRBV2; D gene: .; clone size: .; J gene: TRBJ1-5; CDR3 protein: CASSEGPYQPQHF; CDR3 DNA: TGTGCCAGCAGTGAGGGGCCCTATCAGCCCCAGCATTTT
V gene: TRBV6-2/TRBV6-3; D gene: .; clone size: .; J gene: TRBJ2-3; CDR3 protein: CASSHRTGGASTDTQYF; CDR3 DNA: TGTGCCAGCAGTCACCGGACGGGCGGGGCAAGCACAGATACGCAGTATTTT
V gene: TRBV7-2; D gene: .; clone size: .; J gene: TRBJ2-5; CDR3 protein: CASSYPLETQYF; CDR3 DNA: TGTGCCAGCAGCTACCCCCTCGAGACCCAGTACTTC
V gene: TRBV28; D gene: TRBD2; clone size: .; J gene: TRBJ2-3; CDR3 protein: CASSPRGFSGKYTDTQYF; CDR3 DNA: TGTGCCAGCAGCCCAAGGGGTTTCAGCGGGAAATACACAGATACGCAGTATTTT
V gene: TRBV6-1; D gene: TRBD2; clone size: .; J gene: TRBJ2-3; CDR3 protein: CASSVNLAEAVTDTQYF; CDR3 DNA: TGTGCCAGCAGTGTCAATCTAGCGGAGGCGGTCACAGATACGCAGTATTTT
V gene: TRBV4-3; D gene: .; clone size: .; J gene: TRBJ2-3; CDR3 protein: CASSQESDTQYF; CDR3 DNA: TGCGCCAGCAGCCAAGAGTCAGATACGCAGTATTTT
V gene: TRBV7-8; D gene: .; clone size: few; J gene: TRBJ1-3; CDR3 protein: CASSLAQLREGNTIYF; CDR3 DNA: TGTGCCAGCAGCTTAGCCCAGCTCCGTGAAGGAAACACCATATATTTT
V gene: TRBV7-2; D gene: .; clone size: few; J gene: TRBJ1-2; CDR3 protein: CASAWAGSGGDLGYTF; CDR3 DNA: TGTGCCAGCGCTTGGGCCGGGTCCGGAGGTGACCTAGGCTACACCTTC
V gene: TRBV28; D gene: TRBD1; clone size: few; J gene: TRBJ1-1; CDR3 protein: CASRTGRSLNTEAFF; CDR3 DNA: TGTGCCAGCAGGACAGGGAGGAGTCTGAACACTGAAGCTTTCTTT
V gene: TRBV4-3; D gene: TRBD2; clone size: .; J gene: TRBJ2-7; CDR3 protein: CASSPGTSLGEQYF; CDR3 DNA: TGCGCCAGCAGCCCCGGGACTAGCTTGGGCGAGCAGTACTTC
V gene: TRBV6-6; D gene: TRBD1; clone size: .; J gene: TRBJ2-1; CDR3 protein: CASIPDRAEGKNEQFF; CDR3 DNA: TGTGCCAGCATCCCGGACAGGGCGGAAGGTAAAAATGAGCAGTTCTTC